The 21 T cell receptor beta chains in this list originate from one sample, sequenced in a study of blood T cells in healthy people across ages. A second PCR, run for roughly 7 to 11 cycles, used a sample-barcoded 5' primer plus a J-beta primer mix. TCRdb recomputed calls from the 5' RACE reads with MiXCR, one row per CDR3 protein. This sample has approximately 800,000 distinct CDR3 sequences; more than 50% occur once, and the top ten carry around 25%. The sample comprised blood. The receptors derive from a man in his forties in good health.

Concerning this clonotype itself: With a much larger clone just one base away, this may be a read error. The chain combines TRBV29-1 with TRBJ2-1; no clear D gene. Per germline, CDR1 SQVTM and CDR2 ANQGSEA. The CDR3 runs to 12 residues. Trimming took off 3 bases at V and 10 bases at J, with 13 bases between the two ends. Written as DNA, the CDR3 is TGCAGCGTTGATGGTGGCAGCTACGAGCAGTTCTTC. Its translation: CSVDGGSYEQFF.

This clonotype was counted a few times. This chain joins TRBV4-2 and TRBJ2-7; TRBD1 agrees at 7 bases. The CDR3 spans 14 residues. Germline CDR1 LGHNA, CDR2 YNFKEQ. J gave up 3 bases and V 6 bases, and 8 bases lay outside the gene matches. The CDR3 nucleotides are TGTGCCAGCAGTCCGATCCGGGACAGCTACGAGCAGTACTTC. It is translated as CASSPIRDSYEQYF.

The chain is built from TRBV29-1 and TRBJ2-7; 7 bases are a match to TRBD1. Trimming took 0 bases from V and 6 from J; bases not matched to a gene: 11. Germline V lookup: CDR1 SQVTM, CDR2 ANQGSEA. The CDR3 is 15 residues long. This CDR3 is CSVEDRSTTGPEQYF. The CDR3 region has the DNA TGCAGCGTTGAAGATCGGTCCACGACAGGGCCCGAGCAGTACTTC.

This clonotype has more than one count but fewer than ten. The chain uses TRBV28 and TRBJ2-7, with 13 bases identical to TRBD2. Germline V lookup: CDR1 MDHEN, CDR2 SYDVKM. With V trimmed by 8 bases and J by 5 bases, 12 bases remained unmatched. CDR3 length: 16 amino acids. As DNA, the CDR3 is TGTGCCAGCCTCAGGACTAGCGGGAGTATTTGGGACGAGCAGTACTTC. Residues: CASLRTSGSIWDEQYF. Full variable domain (outside the CDR3, taken from reference TRBV28 and TRBJ2-7): DVKVTQSSRYLVKRTGEKVFLECVQDMDHENMFWYRQDPGLGLRLIYFSYDVKMKEKGDIPEGYSVSREKKERFSLILESASTNQTSMYLCASLRTSGSIWDEQYFGPGTRLTVT.

J is TRBJ2-5 and V is TRBV7-2; 12 nucleotides match TRBD1. Near its end, the DNA agrees better with TRBJ2-7, so the J call may be wrong. Germline V CDR1 and CDR2: SGHTA, FQGNSA. CDR3 length equals 16 residues. CDR3 sequence reads: CASSTTPGQGAYEQYF. CDR3 nucleotides: TGTGCCAGCAGCACTACTCCGGGACAGGGGGCATACGAGCAGTACTTC.

The chain recombines TRBV27 with TRBJ2-1, with 8 positions matching TRBD1. The CDR3 spans 15 residues. Germline V CDR1 and CDR2: MNHEY, SMNVEV (reference sequence). The V and J ends lost 6 bases and 6 bases, in that order; junction bases with no gene match: 10. The CDR3 region is CASSRRTGYFNEQFF. CDR3 nucleotide sequence: TGTGCCAGCAGCCGTCGGACAGGGTATTTCAATGAGCAGTTCTTC.

This clonotype was observed a few times. The chain carries TRBV6-6 and TRBJ1-1; D may be TRBD1 (6 bases). This CDR3 contains 14 residues. V lost 2 bases, J lost 6 bases, and 13 bases lay in between. CDR1 is MNHNY and CDR2 is SVGAGI in the germline V gene (reference sequence). The CDR3 sequence: CASSYNRALAEAFF. The CDR3 DNA reads as TGTGCCAGCAGTTACAACAGGGCGTTGGCTGAAGCTTTCTTT.

The chain has TRBV20-1 and TRBJ2-1; 9 nucleotides agree with TRBD2. There are 15 residues in the CDR3. Germline CDR1 is DFQATT and CDR2 is SNEGSKA (reference sequence). V was pared by 5 bases and J by 0 bases, with 5 bases of the junction left unmatched. CDR3 sequence: CSAPQAGGSYNEQFF. DNA for the CDR3: TGCAGTGCTCCCCAAGCGGGAGGCTCCTACAATGAGCAGTTCTTC.

This chain uses TRBV6-5 with TRBJ2-3; 12 nucleotides align to TRBD2. The ends lost 0 bases at V and 4 bases at J; junction bases unmatched: 14. Germline V gene data show CDR1 as MNHEY and CDR2 as SVGAGI. The CDR3 totals 20 residues. Here the CDR3 DNA reads TGTGCCAGCAGTTACTCGACTAGCGGGAGAATGGGGGTTGGGGCAGATACGCAGTATTTT. Its protein is CASSYSTSGRMGVGADTQYF.

This clonotype was seen a single time. The rearrangement uses TRBV29-1 and TRBJ2-3; D may be TRBD2 (5 bases). V shed 6 bases and J shed 3 bases, with 25 bases lying between them. CDR1 and CDR2 (germline): SQVTM, ANQGSEA. This CDR3 comprises 17 residues. CDR3 bases: TGCAGCGTCGGAATACTTAGCGCGCTGGGGTATACAGATACGCAGTATTTT. Amino acids: CSVGILSALGYTDTQYF.

The chain recombines TRBV27 with TRBJ2-2, with 11 bases aligning to TRBD1. CDR1 MNHEY and CDR2 SMNVEV come from the germline V gene (reference sequence). The CDR3 loop spans 15 amino acids. After removal of 8 bases from V and 3 bases from J, the junction contained 5 bases not matched to a gene. The CDR3 region has the DNA TGTGCCAGCGGGCCGGGACAGGGGGACACCGGGGAGCTGTTTTTT. Translating gives CASGPGQGDTGELFF.

This clonotype was detected a few times. The V and J genes are TRBV4-2 and TRBJ1-2, with 9 positions matching TRBD1. The trim removed 0 bases at V and 7 bases at J, leaving 9 bases unmatched. Per the germline V gene, CDR1 is LGHNA and CDR2 is YNFKEQ. The CDR3 runs 16 residues. The chain's CDR3 is CASSQDPGTGIRGYTF. CDR3 bases: TGTGCCAGCAGCCAAGACCCCGGGACAGGGATTCGTGGCTACACCTTC.

The chain couples TRBV6-2 or TRBV6-3 to TRBJ2-7, with 14 bases matching TRBD2. The V and J ends lost 2 bases and 0 bases, in that order; junction bases with no gene match: 6. The germline gives CDR1 MNHEY, CDR2 SVGEGT. This CDR3 comprises 18 residues. This chain's CDR3 is CASSYGTSGSLISYEQYF. CDR3 in DNA: TGTGCCAGCAGTTACGGGACTAGCGGGAGCCTTATCTCCTACGAGCAGTACTTC.

This clonotype was detected only a few times. This rearrangement joins TRBV20-1 to TRBJ2-7, with 12 bases lining up with TRBD1. Germline CDR1 DFQATT, CDR2 SNEGSKA (reference sequence). Trimming removed 6 bases from V and 5 bases from J; junction bases left unmatched: 11. The CDR3 length is 15 residues. CDR3 protein: CSASGGTGGFNEQYF. The CDR3 DNA reads as TGCAGTGCATCAGGGGGGACAGGGGGCTTCAACGAGCAGTACTTC.

V usage is TRBV14 and J usage is TRBJ2-1; D is unclear. Trimming shortened V by 5 bases and J by 12 bases, and 14 bases separated the two germline ends. This CDR3 has 12 residues. Per germline, CDR1 SGHDN and CDR2 FVKESK. The CDR3 nucleotides read TGTGCCAGCAGCATTGTGGGCGGCGGGCAGTTCTTC. This sequence encodes CASSIVGGGQFF.

On this clonotype: One end of the junction is discordant with germline, which a read error may explain. The genes are TRBV12-3 or TRBV12-4 and TRBJ1-1; the D gene is possibly TRBD1 (5 bases). CDR3 size: 16 residues. CDR3 region: CASSFLQGHMNTVAFF. The CDR3 DNA reads as TGTGCCAGCAGTTTTCTCCAAGGACACATGAACACTGTAGCTTTCTTT.

This chain links TRBV6-6 with TRBJ2-5; D call uncertain. CDR1 is MNHNY, CDR2 SVGAGI, per germline (reference sequence). The V and J ends lost 6 bases and 7 bases respectively, with 9 bases between them. The CDR3 extends over 11 amino acids. This CDR3 is CASRQMGTQYF. The DNA for the CDR3 is TGTGCCAGCAGGCAAATGGGGACCCAGTACTTC.

V gene TRBV18 combines with J gene TRBJ2-1, with 9 bases that match TRBD2. CDR1 is KGHSH and CDR2 is LQKENI in the germline V gene. V was pared by 3 bases and J by 1 base, with 4 bases of the junction left unmatched. The CDR3 extends over 16 amino acids. Here the CDR3 reads CASSPSAGGSYNEQFF. The DNA for the CDR3 is TGTGCCAGCTCACCTTCAGCGGGAGGATCCTACAATGAGCAGTTCTTC. Combining the CDR3 with reference TRBV18 and TRBJ2-1 gives the whole variable domain NAGVMQNPRHLVRRRGQEARLRCSPMKGHSHVYWYRQLPEEGLKFMVYLQKENIIDESGMPKERFSAEFPKEGPSILRIQQVVRGDSAAYFCASSPSAGGSYNEQFFGPGTRLTVL.

The gene calls are TRBV29-1 and TRBJ2-1; tentatively, D is TRBD2 (5 bases). V was cut by 6 bases and J by 8 bases, with 17 bases left in between. The germline V gene encodes CDR1 SQVTM and CDR2 ANQGSEA. This CDR3 spans 13 amino acids. CDR3 nucleotides: TGCAGCGTCCGCGTTACTAGTTTCGATGAGCAGTTCTTC. Translation gives CSVRVTSFDEQFF.

This clonotype has a count of ten or more. The V gene is TRBV9, the J gene TRBJ2-3; D is perhaps TRBD1 (5 bases). V was trimmed by 0 bases and J by 0 bases, leaving 14 bases between them. This CDR3 has 17 residues. The germline CDR1 and CDR2 sequences are SGDLS and YYNGEE. CDR3 sequence (DNA): TGTGCCAGCAGCGTAGGCTCACAGGCCCCCAGCACAGATACGCAGTATTTT. This codes for CASSVGSQAPSTDTQYF.

The gene calls are TRBV20-1 and TRBJ2-7; D gene uncertain. V lost 5 bases and J lost 3, with 20 bases in between. The CDR3 is 15 amino acids. CDR1 is DFQATT, CDR2 SNEGSKA, per germline (reference sequence). CDR3 sequence (DNA): TGCAGTGCTTCCCCCGGAGCAAACATGAACTACGAGCAGTACTTC. Residues: CSASPGANMNYEQYF.